The following is a T cell receptor (beta chain) sequence with its context. This clonotype was seen ten or more times. This clone's antigen is unknown. Within one base of it there is no much larger clone, and no base qualities were kept. The entry originates in a study of CD8 T cells in ankylosing spondylitis (dated by TCRdb to between 2016 and 2019). Some background on the complete study: T cell receptor beta repertoires were profiled in healthy donors and ankylosing spondylitis patients so that disease-linked TCR variants could be found. The full study cohort comprised 25 ankylosing spondylitis patients and 110 or so healthy donors. Peripheral blood was sampled, and synovial fluid was also collected from ankylosing spondylitis patients.

Reads for this sample came from an Illumina HiSeq 2500. TCR beta libraries were prepared by quantitative 5'-RACE with molecular barcodes. The study's processing was this. A new computational method, built on a probabilistic model of VDJ rearrangement, was used to identify disease-linked TCR variants. The public sequencing data were trimmed at Q25 with fastp and processed into clonotypes with MiXCR by TCRdb, which kept only in-frame beta chains. Merged by CDR3 protein, the rows form single entries marked with the most common genes and DNA. The V and J calls here are based on TCRdb, not the publication. The sample has some 240,000 distinct CDR3 sequences on record, approximately 7.4% of them singletons. Around 14% of the sample lies in the top ten. Points the paper makes about the study in general: Some motif variants had previously been reported in the synovial fluid and blood of reactive arthritis patients, which suggests shared mechanisms of disease initiation. Blood from ankylosing spondylitis patients appeared to be characterized by a TCR beta motif composed of eight highly homologous amino acid variants. According to the report, matched synovial fluid samples from ankylosing spondylitis patients were significantly enriched for the disease-linked clones. The disease-linked clones showed a CD8+ phenotype and occurred at relatively low frequencies in peripheral blood.

The germline ends are 12 bases apart after V is trimmed by 0 bases and J by 0 bases. The CDR3 contains 17 residues, cysteine and phenylalanine counted. The entry retains the CDR3 DNA only, 51 bases that are in frame from base 1. The germline V gene sets CDR1 to SGHTA and CDR2 to FQGNSA. The TCR was taken from a male donor with ankylosing spondylitis. Sequenced input: blood, either unsorted or a sorted T cell fraction (not recorded which). Rearrangement joined TRBV7-2 to TRBJ2-1; TRBD1 might be the D gene, on 5 matching bases. CDR3 sequence: CASSLADQGYSYNEQFF. The nucleotide sequence reads as follows: TGTGCCAGCAGCTTAGCAGACCAGGGTTACTCCTACAATGAGCAGTTCTTC.